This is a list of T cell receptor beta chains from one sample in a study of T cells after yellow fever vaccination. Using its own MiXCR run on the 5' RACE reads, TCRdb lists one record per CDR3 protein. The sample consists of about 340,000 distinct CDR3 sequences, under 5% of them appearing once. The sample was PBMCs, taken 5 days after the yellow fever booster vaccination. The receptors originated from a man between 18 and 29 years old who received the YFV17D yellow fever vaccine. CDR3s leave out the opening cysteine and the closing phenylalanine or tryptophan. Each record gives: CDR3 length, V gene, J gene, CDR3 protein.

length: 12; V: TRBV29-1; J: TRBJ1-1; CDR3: SVERAGGATEAF
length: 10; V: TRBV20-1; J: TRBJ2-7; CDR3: SARTGPYEQY
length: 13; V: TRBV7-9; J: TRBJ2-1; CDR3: ASSLEAGGPSEQF
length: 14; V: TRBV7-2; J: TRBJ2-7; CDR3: ASSLLEPGQGYEQY
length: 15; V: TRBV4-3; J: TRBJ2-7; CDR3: ASSQESFTGGPYEQY
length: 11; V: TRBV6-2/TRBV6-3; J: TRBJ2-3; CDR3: ASTTALVDTQY
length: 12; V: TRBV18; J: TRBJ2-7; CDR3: ASSPPGLLYEQY
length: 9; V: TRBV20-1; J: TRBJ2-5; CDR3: SARRQETQY
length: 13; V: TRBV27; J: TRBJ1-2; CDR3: ASRWAGTGMEGYT
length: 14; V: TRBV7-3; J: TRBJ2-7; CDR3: ASSSSPGASYHEQY
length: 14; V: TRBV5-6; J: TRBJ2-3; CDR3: ASSWVMGGGTDTQY
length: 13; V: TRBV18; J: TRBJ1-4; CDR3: ASSPPTQQGEKLF
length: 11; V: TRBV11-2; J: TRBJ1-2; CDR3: ASGPKGGYGYT
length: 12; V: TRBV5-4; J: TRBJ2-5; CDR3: ASRGDPGSETQY
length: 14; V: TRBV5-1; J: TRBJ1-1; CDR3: ASSSNPGLKNTEAF
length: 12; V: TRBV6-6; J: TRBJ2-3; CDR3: ASRRREVTDTQY
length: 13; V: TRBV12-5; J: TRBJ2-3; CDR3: ASGHRTGRRDTQY
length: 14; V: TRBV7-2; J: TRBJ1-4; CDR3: ASSLQGLQTNEKLF
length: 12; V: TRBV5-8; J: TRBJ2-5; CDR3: ASSLRLGGETQY
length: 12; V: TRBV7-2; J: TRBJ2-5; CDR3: ASSLSPGEETQY
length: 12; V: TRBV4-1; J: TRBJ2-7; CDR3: ASSTKTGGYEQY
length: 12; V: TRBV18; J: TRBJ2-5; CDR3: ASSPPNGQETQY
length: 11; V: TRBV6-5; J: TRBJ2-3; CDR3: ASSSGGQDTQY
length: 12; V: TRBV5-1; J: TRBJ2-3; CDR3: ASSSGPITDTQY
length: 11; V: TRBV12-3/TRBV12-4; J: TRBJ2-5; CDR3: ASRGGAQETQY
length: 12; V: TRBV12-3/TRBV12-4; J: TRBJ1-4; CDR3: ASSLLATNEKLF
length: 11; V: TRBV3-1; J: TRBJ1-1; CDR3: ASSQGRAGAAF
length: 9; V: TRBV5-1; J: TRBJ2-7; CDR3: ASSVSDEQY
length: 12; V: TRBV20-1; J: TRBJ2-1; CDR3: SAGTSGDYNEQF
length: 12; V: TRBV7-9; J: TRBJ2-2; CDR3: ASSSQGGPGELF
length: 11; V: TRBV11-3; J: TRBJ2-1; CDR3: ASSFASGNEQF
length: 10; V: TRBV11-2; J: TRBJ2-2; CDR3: ASSLLAGELF
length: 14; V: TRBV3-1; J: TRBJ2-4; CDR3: ASSSRQQGAKNIQY
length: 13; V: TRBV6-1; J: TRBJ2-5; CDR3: ASSEPVGSWETQY
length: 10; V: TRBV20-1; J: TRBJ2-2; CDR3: SVLGATGELF
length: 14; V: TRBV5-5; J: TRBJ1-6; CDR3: ASSSSQGANNSPLH
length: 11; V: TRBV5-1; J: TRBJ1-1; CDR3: ASRRDRETEAF
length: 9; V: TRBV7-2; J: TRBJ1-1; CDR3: ASSYGRVAF
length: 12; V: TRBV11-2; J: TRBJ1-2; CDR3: ASSLDHTNYGYT
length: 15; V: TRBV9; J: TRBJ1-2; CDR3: ASSVDPQGRFNYGYT
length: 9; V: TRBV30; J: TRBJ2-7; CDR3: ARGAGYEQY
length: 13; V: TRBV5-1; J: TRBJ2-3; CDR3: ASSLRGAGTDTQY
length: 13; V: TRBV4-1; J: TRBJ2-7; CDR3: ASSQEDHHLDEQY